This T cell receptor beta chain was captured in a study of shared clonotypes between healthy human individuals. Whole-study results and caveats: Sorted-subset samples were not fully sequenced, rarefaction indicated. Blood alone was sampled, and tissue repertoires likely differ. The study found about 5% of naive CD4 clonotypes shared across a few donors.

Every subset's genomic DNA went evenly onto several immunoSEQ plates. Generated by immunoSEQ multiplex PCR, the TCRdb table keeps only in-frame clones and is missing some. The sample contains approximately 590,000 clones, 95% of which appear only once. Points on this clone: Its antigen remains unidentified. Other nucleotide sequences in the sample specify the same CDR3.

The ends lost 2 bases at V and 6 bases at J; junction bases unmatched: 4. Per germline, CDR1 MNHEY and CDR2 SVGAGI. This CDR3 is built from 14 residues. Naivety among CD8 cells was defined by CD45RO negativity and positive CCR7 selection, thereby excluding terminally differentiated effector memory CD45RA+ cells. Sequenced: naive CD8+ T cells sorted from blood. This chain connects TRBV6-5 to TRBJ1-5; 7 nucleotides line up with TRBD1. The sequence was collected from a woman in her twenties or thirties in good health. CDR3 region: CASSYGQGGQPQHF. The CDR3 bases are TGTGCCAGCAGTTACGGGCAGGGGGGTCAGCCCCAGCATTTT.